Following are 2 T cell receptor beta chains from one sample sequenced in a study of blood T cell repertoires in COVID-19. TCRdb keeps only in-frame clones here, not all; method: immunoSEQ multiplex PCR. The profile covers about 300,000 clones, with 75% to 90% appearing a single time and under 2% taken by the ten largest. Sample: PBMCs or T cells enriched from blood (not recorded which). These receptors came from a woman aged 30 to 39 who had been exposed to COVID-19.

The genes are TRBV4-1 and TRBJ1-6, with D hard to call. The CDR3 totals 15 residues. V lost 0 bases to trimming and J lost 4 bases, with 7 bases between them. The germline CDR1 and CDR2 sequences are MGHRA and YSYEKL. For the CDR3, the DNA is TGCGCCAGCAGCCAAGAGACTTATTATAATTCACCCCTCCACTTT. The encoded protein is CASSQETYYNSPLHF.

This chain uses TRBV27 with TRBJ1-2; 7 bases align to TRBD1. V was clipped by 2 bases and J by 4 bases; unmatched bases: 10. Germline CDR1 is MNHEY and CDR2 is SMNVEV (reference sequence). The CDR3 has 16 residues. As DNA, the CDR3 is TGTGCCAGCAGTTTAAAGTCCCCAGGGGGAGGCTATGGCTACACCTTC. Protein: CASSLKSPGGGYGYTF.